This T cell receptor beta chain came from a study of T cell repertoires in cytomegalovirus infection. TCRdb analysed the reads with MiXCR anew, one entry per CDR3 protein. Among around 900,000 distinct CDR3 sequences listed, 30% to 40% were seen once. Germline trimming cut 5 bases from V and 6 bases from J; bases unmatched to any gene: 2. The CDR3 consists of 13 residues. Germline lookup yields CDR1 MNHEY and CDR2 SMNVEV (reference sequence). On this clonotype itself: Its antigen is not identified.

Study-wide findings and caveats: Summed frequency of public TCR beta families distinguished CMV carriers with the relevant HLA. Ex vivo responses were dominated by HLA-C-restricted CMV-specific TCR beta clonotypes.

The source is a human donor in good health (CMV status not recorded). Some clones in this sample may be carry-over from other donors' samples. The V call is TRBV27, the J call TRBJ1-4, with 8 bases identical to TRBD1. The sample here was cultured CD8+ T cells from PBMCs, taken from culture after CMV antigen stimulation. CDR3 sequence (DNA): TGTGCCAGCAGTCTACAGGGGGATGAAAAACTGTTTTTT. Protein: CASSLQGDEKLFF. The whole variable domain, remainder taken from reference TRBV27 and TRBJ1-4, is EAQVTQNPRYLITVTGKKLTVTCSQNMNHEYMSWYRQDPGLGLRQIYYSMNVEVTDKGDVPEGYKVSRKEKRNFPLILESPSPNQTSLYFCASSLQGDEKLFFGSGTQLSVL.